This T cell receptor beta chain was identified in a study of graft-versus-host responses after intestinal transplantation (dated by TCRdb to the early 2020s). With regard to the full study: The transplants that recipients got were multivisceral, liver-intestinal, or isolated intestinal. Bulk TCR-beta CDR3 sequencing was used to track graft-versus-host and host-versus-graft alloreactive T cell clones in the graft, circulation and bone marrow after intestinal transplantation. A cohort of roughly 25 intestinal transplant recipients, including one retransplant, was enrolled, and a few patients lacking pretransplant specimens were excluded. To identify alloreactive clones, pre-transplant mixed lymphocyte reaction products were sequenced and then compared with unstimulated pre-transplant donor and recipient T cells. A peak of at least 4% donor T cells among recipient peripheral blood mononuclear cells was the definition used for donor T cell macrochimerism. Every recipient was given anti-thymocyte globulin induction, then maintenance tacrolimus and steroids for around three years. Rather than being sequenced by the commercial service, samples from three later patients were sequenced in-house on an Illumina MiSeq and processed with MiXCR. General conclusions and limits of the study: GvH clones were detected in recipient bone marrow, and some of these GvH clones were observed earlier in ileal mucosa or blood, consistent with an intestinal mucosal origin. Patients with donor T cell macrochimerism had high GvH to HvG T cell clonal ratios in their allografts. The conclusions were limited by the relatively low number and heterogeneity of the intestinal transplant patients. Peak levels of circulating GvH clones were associated with declines in HvG clones early after transplant.

Library creation used the immunoSEQ multiplex PCR assay. For most patients, high-throughput TCR-beta CDR3 sequencing of genomic DNA was performed by Adaptive Biotechnologies. The published analysis was carried out like this. Adaptive's ImmunoSEQ software was the source of the TCR sequencing data for 18 patients, while three other patients were processed with MiXCR and VDJtools. CDR3 nucleotide sequences shared by donor and recipient were removed because the origin of these sequences could not be assigned. To count as alloreactive, a clone needed at least 2-fold expansion over unstimulated cells and a minimum CFSE-low frequency of 0.002% (template counts) or 0.001% (read counts). Mappable clones were those detected in sequenced pre-transplant spleen, lymph node, or MLR CFSE-low populations of the donor or recipient. The cumulative frequency of alloreactive clones was calculated as a percentage of all sequences, weighted by copy number. In its TCRdb copy, this immuneACCESS table keeps in-frame sequences only and misses some clones. Where compared with another copy, unresolved V genes explain less than half of these, and the others have no known cause. That table furnishes V, J and clone size, whereas the DNA furnished D and trimming. This sample comprises some 70,000 clones, roughly 92% of them detected only once. Clones ranked in the top ten supply 6.5% to 8% of the sample.

Taken from cysteine to phenylalanine, the CDR3 has 14 residues. Only the CDR3 part of the read is kept: 42 bases, read in frame from the first base. Based on the germline V gene (reference sequence), the CDR1 and CDR2 sequences are GTSNPN and SVGIG. V was cut back by 6 bases and J by 8 bases, leaving a gap of 19 bases between them. Of note for this clone: No cognate antigen has been identified for it. Base quality data are lacking; no much larger clone is found one base away.

After transplant, bone marrow was aspirated from the posterior iliac crest or from another site selected by the physician. The sample consisted of bone marrow, taken 700 to 750 days after intestinal transplantation. The receptor was derived from a human patient who received an intestinal transplant, so some T cells may come from the graft donor. Recombination joined TRBV30 with TRBJ1-4; matching of 6 bases hints at TRBD1 as the D gene. The DNA sequence follows: TGTGCCTGCCTCTTCGGGGGCCCGGGGGAAAAACTGTTTTTT. It encodes CACLFGGPGEKLFF.